The rows below give T cell receptor beta chains drawn from one sample of a study of Graves' ophthalmopathy and Graves' hyperthyroidism. TCRdb fed the multiplex PCR reads into MiXCR, producing one record per CDR3 protein. The sample has roughly 1.1 million distinct CDR3 sequences; about two fifths are singletons. The sample taken for sequencing was peripheral blood or thyroid tissue (not recorded which). The receptors stem from an adult man with Graves' hyperthyroidism. The CDR3 runs from the conserved cysteine through the conserved F or W. Fields, in order: J gene, V gene, clone size, D gene, CDR3 protein, CDR3 DNA. D genes are given only for firm matches. Rows give clone size only sometimes, using once, few, many, or a class for an expanded clone.

J: TRBJ2-2
V: TRBV14
size: few
D: TRBD2
CDR3: CPRRLAGVYGGELFF
DNA: TGTCCCCGGAGACTAGCGGGAGTATATGGCGGGGAGCTGTTTTTT

J: TRBJ1-4
V: TRBV29-1
size: many
D: -
CDR3: CSVDSGLFSEKLFF
DNA: TGCAGCGTTGATAGCGGCCTTTTTAGTGAAAAACTGTTTTTT

J: TRBJ2-5
V: TRBV7-2
size: many
D: TRBD2
CDR3: CASSLASGNQETQYF
DNA: TGTGCCAGCAGCTTGGCTAGCGGGAACCAAGAGACCCAGTACTTC

J: TRBJ1-1
V: TRBV11-2
size: -
D: -
CDR3: CASSPSAWGSYTEAFF
DNA: TGTGCCAGCAGCCCCTCCGCGTGGGGAAGTTACACTGAAGCTTTCTTT

J: TRBJ1-4
V: TRBV10-3
size: many
D: TRBD1
CDR3: CAISDPGQVNEKLFF
DNA: TGTGCCATCAGTGACCCGGGACAGGTGAATGAAAAACTGTTTTTT

J: TRBJ2-7
V: TRBV28
size: few
D: TRBD2
CDR3: CASSLPGLVQDEQYF
DNA: TGTGCCAGCAGTTTACCCGGACTAGTCCAGGACGAGCAGTACTTC

J: TRBJ1-2
V: TRBV10-3
size: -
D: -
CDR3: CAIRELVLGYTF
DNA: TGTGCCATCAGGGAGTTGGTGCTCGGCTACACCTTC

J: TRBJ1-6
V: TRBV28
size: few
D: -
CDR3: CASSLRSLVGRLHF
DNA: TGTGCCAGCAGTTTACGTTCCCTTGTAGGACGCCTCCACTTT

J: TRBJ1-6
V: TRBV20-1
size: once
D: -
CDR3: CSARGDNYNSPLHF
DNA: TGCAGTGCTAGAGGGGACAACTACAATTCACCCCTCCACTTT

J: TRBJ2-7
V: TRBV5-5
size: few
D: -
CDR3: CASSLYRTDHRSYEQYF
DNA: TGTGCCAGCAGCTTGTATCGGACAGACCACCGCTCCTACGAGCAGTACTTC

J: TRBJ1-2
V: TRBV7-3
size: -
D: -
CDR3: CASSPKCQQEGGYTF
DNA: TGTGCCAGCAGCCCGAAATGTCAGCAGGAGGGTGGCTACACCTTC